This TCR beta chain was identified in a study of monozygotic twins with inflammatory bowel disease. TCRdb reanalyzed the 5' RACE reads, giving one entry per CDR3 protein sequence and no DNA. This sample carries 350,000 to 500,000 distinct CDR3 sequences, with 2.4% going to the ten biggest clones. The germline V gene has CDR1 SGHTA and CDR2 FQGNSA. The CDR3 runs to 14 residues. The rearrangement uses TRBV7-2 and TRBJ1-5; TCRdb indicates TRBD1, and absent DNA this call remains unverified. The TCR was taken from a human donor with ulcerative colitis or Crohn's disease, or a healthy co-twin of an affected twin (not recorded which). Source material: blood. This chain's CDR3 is CASSLTGRNQPQHF.